Following are 32 T cell receptor beta chains from one sample sequenced in a study of response to subunit inactivated influenza vaccine. TCRdb re-called the RT-PCR reads through MiXCR, storing one row per CDR3 protein. Of around 850,000 distinct CDR3 sequences in the sample, roughly 18% were seen once. Sequencing was performed on PBMCs from blood, taken about 5 days after vaccination. The receptors were gathered from a man in his fifties or sixties who received an inactivated influenza vaccine.

This chain uses TRBV20-1 with TRBJ1-2; D possibly corresponds to TRBD1 (5 bases). V was shortened by 6 bases and J by 4 bases, with 15 bases between the two germline ends. The germline V gene has CDR1 DFQATT and CDR2 SNEGSKA (reference sequence). This CDR3 contains 13 residues. The CDR3 bases are TGCAGTGCCGGTGACCCAGGGAGCTATGGCTACACCTTC. It encodes CSAGDPGSYGYTF.

The genes are TRBV11-2 and TRBJ2-7; D is possibly TRBD1 (5 bases). This CDR3 has 16 residues. With 7 bases removed from V and 0 bases from J, the gap between germline ends came to 19 bases. Germline CDR1 SGHAT, CDR2 FQNNGV. In nucleotides, the CDR3 is TGTGCCAGCATTAAGCAGGGAATCACCCCCTCCTACGAGCAGTACTTC. Translating gives CASIKQGITPSYEQYF.

Concerning this clonotype: A much larger clone lies one base from this, so it may be a read error. The chain combines TRBV29-1 with TRBJ2-3; D remains unclear. Trimming cost V 2 bases and J 7 bases, with 7 bases left between them. The germline V gene encodes CDR1 SQVTM and CDR2 ANQGSEA. The CDR3 length is 11 residues. For the CDR3, the DNA is TGCAGCGTTGAAATTTTGTATACGCAGTATTTT. This encodes CSVEILYTQYF.

V gene TRBV5-1 combines with J gene TRBJ2-3, with D hard to call. The CDR3 has 15 residues. Deletions cut 0 bases from V and 2 bases from J, with 10 bases between. Germline lookup yields CDR1 SGHRS and CDR2 YFSETQ. CDR3 loop: CASSLDGRTTDTQYF. The CDR3 DNA follows: TGCGCCAGCAGCTTGGATGGCCGGACCACAGATACGCAGTATTTT. Looking up the rest from reference TRBV5-1 and TRBJ2-3 gives the full variable domain: KAGVTQTPRYLIKTRGQQVTLSCSPISGHRSVSWYQQTPGQGLQFLFEYFSETQRNKGNFPGRFSGRQFSNSRSEMNVSTLELGDSALYLCASSLDGRTTDTQYFGPGTRLTVL.

The J gene is TRBJ2-5, the V gene TRBV7-2, with unresolved D. Germline values: CDR1 SGHTA, CDR2 FQGNSA. Trimming pared 1 base from V and 4 bases from J, leaving 7 bases between. The length of the CDR3 is 13 residues. In DNA form, the CDR3 reads TGTGCCAGCAGCTTAGTGCATCTAGAGACCCAGTACTTC. Its translation: CASSLVHLETQYF. Full variable domain (missing parts from reference TRBV7-2 and TRBJ2-5): GAGVSQSPSNKVTEKGKDVELRCDPISGHTALYWYRQSLGQGLEFLIYFQGNSAPDKSGLPSDRFSAERTGGSVSTLTIQRTQQEDSAVYLCASSLVHLETQYFGPGTRLLVL.

This clonotype was found many times. This rearrangement joins TRBV5-1 to TRBJ2-3; 7 positions match TRBD1. V dropped 4 bases and J dropped 6; count of bases not matched to a gene: 5. Germline CDR1 and CDR2: SGHRS and YFSETQ. The CDR3 totals 13 residues. CDR3 nucleotides: TGCGCCAGCAGCGCCCAACAGGGGGATACGCAGTATTTT. Translation gives CASSAQQGDTQYF.

The V call is TRBV29-1, the J call TRBJ2-7; 8 nucleotides agree with TRBD1. Germline CDR1 and CDR2: SQVTM and ANQGSEA. The CDR3 contains 14 residues. Germline trimming cut 4 bases from V and 4 bases from J; bases unmatched to any gene: 9. This CDR3 reads CSVAGQGGPYEQYF. The CDR3 DNA follows: TGCAGCGTTGCTGGACAGGGAGGCCCATACGAGCAGTACTTC.

Notes on this clonotype: Since no conserved phenylalanine or tryptophan closes the CDR3, a read error is the likely cause. The chain is built from TRBV7-2 and TRBJ2-2; tentative D call: TRBD1 (5 bases). CDR3 size: 16 residues. V lost 4 bases and J lost 4, with 16 bases in between. Germline V gene data show CDR1 as SGHTA and CDR2 as FQGNSA. CDR3 region: CASSSFLRAGTGELFL. The CDR3 DNA sequence: TGTGCCAGCAGCTCATTTCTCAGGGCTGGCACCGGGGAGCTGTTTCTT.

This clonotype was observed a single time. The chain employs TRBV29-1 and TRBJ2-5; perhaps TRBD1 as D (6 bases). This CDR3 region has 19 residues. Germline V gene data show CDR1 as SQVTM and CDR2 as ANQGSEA. V shed 4 bases and J shed 1 base, with 28 bases lying between them. The CDR3 here is CSVAFRLYLGAGSQETQYF. CDR3 sequence (DNA): TGCAGCGTTGCTTTTCGGTTATACTTGGGGGCTGGGAGCCAAGAGACCCAGTACTTC.

The sample holds a few counts of this clonotype. The chain employs TRBV11-2 and TRBJ1-1, with D unresolved. Germline V gene sequence: CDR1 SGHAT, CDR2 FQNNGV. The CDR3 contains 16 residues. Trimming cost V 0 bases and J 0 bases, with 11 bases left between them. This CDR3 is CASSLDLGLLNTEAFF. CDR3 DNA sequence: TGTGCCAGCAGCTTAGATCTGGGCCTTTTGAACACTGAAGCTTTCTTT. Variable domain in full (rest from reference TRBV11-2 and TRBJ1-1): EAGVAQSPRYKIIEKRQSVAFWCNPISGHATLYWYQQILGQGPKLLIQFQNNGVVDDSQLPKDRFSAERLKGVDSTLKIQPAKLEDSAVYLCASSLDLGLLNTEAFFGQGTRLTVV.

This clonotype was seen a few times. The genes are TRBV5-1 and TRBJ2-2, with 8 bases matching TRBD1. This CDR3 is built from 16 residues. Germline V gene sequence: CDR1 SGHRS, CDR2 YFSETQ. Trimming at V came to 4 bases and at J to 0 bases, leaving 5 bases not matched to a gene. CDR3 residues: CASSPGQGPNTGELFF. The CDR3 DNA sequence: TGCGCCAGCAGCCCTGGACAGGGTCCGAACACCGGGGAGCTGTTTTTT. Based on the CDR3 plus reference TRBV5-1 and TRBJ2-2, the full variable domain is KAGVTQTPRYLIKTRGQQVTLSCSPISGHRSVSWYQQTPGQGLQFLFEYFSETQRNKGNFPGRFSGRQFSNSRSEMNVSTLELGDSALYLCASSPGQGPNTGELFFGEGSRLTVL.

This clonotype came up a few times. The chain joins TRBV20-1 to TRBJ2-3, with D unresolved. This CDR3 spans 13 amino acids. Germline CDR1 and CDR2: DFQATT and SNEGSKA (reference sequence). Deletions cut 2 bases from V and 0 bases from J, with 6 bases between. The CDR3 DNA follows: TGCAGTGCTAGAAAGCGTAGCACAGATACGCAGTATTTT. This translates into CSARKRSTDTQYF.

The chain is built from TRBV7-7 and TRBJ2-7, with D perhaps TRBD1 (5 bases). Germline V gene sequence: CDR1 SSHAT, CDR2 FNYEAQ (reference sequence). The V and J ends lost 1 base and 4 bases respectively, with 11 bases between them. The CDR3 spans 14 residues. The CDR3 region is CASSLGQQSYEQYF. CDR3 coding DNA: TGTGCCAGCAGCTTAGGACAGCAATCGTACGAGCAGTACTTC.

The chain recombines TRBV20-1 with TRBJ2-1; maybe TRBD2 (6 bases). V lost 5 bases, J lost 7 bases, and 18 bases lay in between. The CDR3 loop spans 14 amino acids. Germline CDR1 is DFQATT and CDR2 is SNEGSKA (reference sequence). The CDR3 region has the DNA TGCAGTGCTTCCCCCACAACTAGCTTGAATGAGCAGTTCTTC. This encodes CSASPTTSLNEQFF.

This clonotype was seen only a few times. The chain combines TRBV6-2 or TRBV6-3 with TRBJ2-6; D remains unclear. The CDR3 covers 15 residues. Per the germline V gene, CDR1 is MNHEY and CDR2 is SVGEGT. The V gene lost 2 bases and the J gene lost 0 bases, with 5 bases spanning the gap. The CDR3 is CASSYLSSGANVLTF. DNA for the CDR3: TGTGCCAGCAGTTACCTGAGCTCTGGGGCCAACGTCCTGACTTTC.

V gene TRBV25-1 combines with J gene TRBJ2-3, with 14 bases that match TRBD2. Looked up from germline, CDR1 is MGHDK and CDR2 is SYGVNS. This CDR3 spans 16 amino acids. Trimming removed 3 bases from V and 7 bases from J; junction bases left unmatched: 6. The CDR3 DNA follows: TGTGCCAGCAGTGATCCGACTAGCGGGAGGGCTAATACGCAGTATTTT. This sequence encodes CASSDPTSGRANTQYF.

The CDR3 sequence: CSVVGRGPNQPQHF. Written as DNA, the CDR3 is TGCAGCGTTGTTGGCAGGGGCCCCAATCAGCCCCAGCATTTT. This chain uses TRBV29-1 with TRBJ1-5; D is perhaps TRBD1 (6 bases). This CDR3 is built from 14 residues. From germline, CDR1 is SQVTM and CDR2 ANQGSEA. The V end lost 4 bases, the J end lost 3 bases, and 13 bases lay between the germline ends.

This clonotype showed up many times. This rearrangement joins TRBV4-2 to TRBJ2-7; D is unresolved. Germline assignment: CDR1 LGHNA and CDR2 YNFKEQ. Trimming stripped 3 bases from V and 5 bases from J, with 5 bases between. The CDR3 has 11 amino acids. CDR3 sequence reads: CASSQRDEQYF. The CDR3 DNA sequence: TGTGCCAGCAGCCAGAGAGACGAGCAGTACTTC.

The rearrangement joins TRBV28 to TRBJ2-5, with D unclear. This CDR3 contains 14 residues. Trimming left V 10 bases short and J 0 bases short, with 15 bases between. Germline values: CDR1 MDHEN, CDR2 SYDVKM. The CDR3 protein is CATQQGHHQETQYF. The DNA for the CDR3 is TGTGCCACCCAACAAGGGCACCACCAAGAGACCCAGTACTTC.

This rearrangement joins TRBV20-1 to TRBJ2-1; the D gene is possibly TRBD1 (6 bases). Trimming left V 3 bases short and J 0 bases short, with 12 bases between. CDR3 size: 15 residues. Per the germline V gene, CDR1 is DFQATT and CDR2 is SNEGSKA (reference sequence). The CDR3 loop is CSARGDRFSYNEQFF. The CDR3 nucleotides read TGCAGTGCTAGGGGAGACAGGTTCTCCTACAATGAGCAGTTCTTC.

The V and J genes are TRBV20-1 and TRBJ2-5; D is perhaps TRBD2 (5 bases). Looked up from germline, CDR1 is DFQATT and CDR2 is SNEGSKA (reference sequence). V lost 4 bases to trimming and J lost 7 bases, with 16 bases between them. The CDR3 has 13 amino acids. As DNA, the CDR3 is TGCAGTGCTACTAGGGAGCCCAAGGGGACCCAGTACTTC. Protein: CSATREPKGTQYF.

This clonotype was counted between two and nine times. V and J are TRBV5-1 and TRBJ1-6; D unresolved. The CDR3 is 15 residues long. Germline CDR1 and CDR2: SGHRS and YFSETQ. V was trimmed by 0 bases and J by 7 bases, leaving 11 bases between them. CDR3: CASSLGQYNNSPLHF. The DNA of the CDR3 is TGCGCCAGCAGCTTGGGGCAGTATAACAATTCACCCCTCCACTTT.

This clonotype was seen only a few times. V and J are TRBV29-1 and TRBJ1-5, with D uncertain. V gave up 3 bases and J gave up 3 bases, with 12 bases separating them. The CDR3 is 14 amino acids. Germline assignment: CDR1 SQVTM and CDR2 ANQGSEA. CDR3 region: CSVDGSRNNQPQHF. DNA of the CDR3: TGCAGCGTTGATGGGAGTCGGAACAATCAGCCCCAGCATTTT.

The chain employs TRBV5-1 and TRBJ2-1; unclear D gene. V was pared by 4 bases and J by 0 bases, with 8 bases between. The CDR3 contains 14 residues. Germline-derived CDR1 and CDR2 are SGHRS and YFSETQ. The CDR3 DNA reads as TGCGCCAGCAGCCCGGACCCCTCCTACAATGAGCAGTTCTTC. This codes for CASSPDPSYNEQFF.

This chain uses TRBV4-3 with TRBJ1-2; D is unclear. Trimming left V 2 bases short and J 3 bases short, with 10 bases between. Germline CDR1 and CDR2: LGHNA and YSLEER. There are 14 residues in the CDR3. The CDR3 is CASSQTRMDYGYTF. DNA of the CDR3: TGCGCCAGCAGCCAAACCAGGATGGACTATGGCTACACCTTC.

This clonotype was observed many times. The CDR3 loop is CASSLRQGAIDEQFF. The CDR3, as DNA: TGTGCCAGCAGTTTAAGACAGGGAGCTATCGATGAGCAGTTCTTC. The chain combines TRBV12-3 or TRBV12-4 with TRBJ2-1, with TRBD1 matching over 7 bases. Losses at the gene ends were 2 bases for V and 8 bases for J; bases not matched to a gene: 9. This CDR3 is built from 15 residues.

V usage is TRBV7-9 and J usage is TRBJ2-3; D call uncertain. The germline gives CDR1 SEHNR, CDR2 FQNEAQ (reference sequence). This CDR3 comprises 12 residues. V shed 7 bases and J shed 2 bases, with 7 bases lying between them. CDR3 in amino acids: CASTPNTDTQYF. In nucleotides, the CDR3 is TGTGCCAGCACCCCCAACACAGATACGCAGTATTTT.

This clonotype was found a few times. One base away lies a much larger clone, so this may be a sequencing read error. This sequence joins TRBV7-7 and TRBJ2-3; weak D call: TRBD1 (6 bases). This CDR3 is 11 amino acids long. The V gene's germline CDR1 is SSHAT and CDR2 FNYEAQ (reference sequence). V was pared by 8 bases and J by 4 bases, with 7 bases between. The CDR3 loop is CASPGADTQYF. CDR3 bases: TGTGCCAGCCCAGGGGCAGATACGCAGTATTTT.

This clonotype occurred many times. Written as DNA, the CDR3 is TGTGCCAGCAGCTTAGGGTTCCTGGACAGAAAAACCTCCTGGGCCAACGTCCTGACTTTC. Its translation: CASSLGFLDRKTSWANVLTF. The rearrangement uses TRBV11-2 and TRBJ2-6; tentatively, D is TRBD1 (6 bases). This CDR3 contains 20 residues. Germline values: CDR1 SGHAT, CDR2 FQNNGV. Between the trimmed V and J ends, which lost 1 base and 5 bases, there was a span of 24 bases.

This clonotype has just a few counts. The genes are TRBV5-1 and TRBJ1-1, with D unresolved. V lost 4 bases to trimming and J lost 1 base, with 11 bases between them. From germline, CDR1 is SGHRS and CDR2 YFSETQ. This CDR3 comprises 14 residues. CDR3 coding DNA: TGCGCCAGCAGCGGCGGCGCAGCGAACACTGAAGCTTTCTTT. Protein: CASSGGAANTEAFF.

In this sample, this clonotype turned up a few times. V gene TRBV5-1 combines with J gene TRBJ2-5; 8 positions agree with TRBD1. Germline CDR1 reads SGHRS; CDR2 reads YFSETQ. The CDR3 runs 16 residues. V shed 2 bases and J 2 bases; nucleotides not matched to a gene: 8. CDR3 DNA: TGCGCCAGCAGCTTATTCAGGACAGGGAGTCAAGAGACCCAGTACTTC. Its translation: CASSLFRTGSQETQYF.

This clonotype was counted a few times. The rearrangement joins TRBV4-3 to TRBJ2-3; D may be TRBD2 (7 bases). Germline V CDR1 and CDR2: LGHNA, YSLEER. This CDR3 spans 16 amino acids. V lost 2 bases and J 5 bases, leaving 17 bases between the germline ends. CDR3 loop: CASSQRGGARGDTQYF. As DNA, the CDR3 is TGCGCCAGCAGCCAAAGGGGGGGGGCGAGAGGAGATACGCAGTATTTT.